This entry is about one T cell receptor (beta chain). Its cognate antigen is unknown. Cell sorting via CD45RO/CCR7/CD25/CD127/CD95/CD27 was performed to obtain CD4+ naive, central memory, regulatory and stem cell-like memory cells. All of the sorted populations showed purity greater than 98%. Germline-derived CDR1 and CDR2 are SNHLY and FYNNEI. The CDR3 is 14 residues long. Trimming took 7 bases from V and 8 from J; bases not matched to a gene: 10. Investigators reverse transcribed all isolated RNA, so they sequenced expressed TCRB transcripts. Some 3.6 million reads on average were seen across naive, central memory and regulatory T cell samples. Assay used: immunoSEQ multiplex PCR; TCRdb lists only in-frame clones, some missing. Among more than 300,000 clones, about 16% were seen once, and the ten largest hold 0.019%. The sample is drawn from a study of beta chain features in type 1 diabetes. Study conclusions and caveats: The cDNA sequencing approach could over-represent high-TCR-expressing cells.

The source of this sequence is a woman younger than 35 in good health. Material: naive CD4+ T cells from blood. The chain links TRBV2 to TRBJ2-1, with 8 bases identical to TRBD1. The CDR3 spells CASTSRTGSHEQFF. CDR3 bases: TGTGCCAGCACATCCCGGACAGGGTCCCATGAGCAGTTCTTC.